Presented here are 18 T cell receptor beta chains from one specimen sequenced in a study of shared clonotypes between healthy human individuals. Positive CCR7 selection of CD45RO-negative cells yielded the naive CD8 cells, and terminally differentiated effector memory CD45RA+ cells were excluded. TCRdb's table, derived via immunoSEQ multiplex PCR, lists solely in-frame clones and lacks some. The sample lists 760,000 or so clones, roughly 96% seen once, with approximately 0.2% in the top ten. What was sequenced was naive CD8+ T cells sorted from blood. All receptors derive from a man aged 25 to 40 in good health.

This CDR3 is CASSSGHEQFF. In nucleotides, the CDR3 is TGTGCCAGCAGTTCGGGACATGAGCAGTTCTTC. The chain couples TRBV27 to TRBJ2-1; D is tentatively TRBD1 or TRBD2 (5 bases each). Trimming shortened V by 4 bases and J by 8 bases, and 6 bases separated the two germline ends. This CDR3 comprises 11 residues. In germline, CDR1 is MNHEY, CDR2 SMNVEV (reference sequence).

This chain uses TRBV7-3 with TRBJ2-7, with D tentatively TRBD1 or TRBD2 (5 bases each). Germline V gene sequence: CDR1 SGHTA, CDR2 FQGTGA. V gave up 5 bases and J gave up 7 bases, with 24 bases separating them. The CDR3 has 16 residues. Written as DNA, the CDR3 is TGTGCCAGCAGCGTGCCAAAAACGGGAACAGGCGATGAGCAGTACTTC. Translated: CASSVPKTGTGDEQYF.

This chain joins TRBV27 and TRBJ2-2, with D perhaps TRBD2 (5 bases). V shed 2 bases and J shed 1 base, with 8 bases lying between them. Germline V CDR1 and CDR2: MNHEY, SMNVEV (reference sequence). CDR3 length equals 15 residues. The DNA for the CDR3 is TGTGCCAGCAGTTTAGACCGGGAGAACACCGGGGAGCTGTTTTTT. This encodes CASSLDRENTGELFF.

The gene calls are TRBV27 and TRBJ2-7, with 7 positions matching TRBD2. CDR1 is MNHEY and CDR2 is SMNVEV in the germline V gene (reference sequence). V dropped 8 bases and J dropped 3; count of bases not matched to a gene: 7. The CDR3 runs to 13 residues. The CDR3 DNA sequence: TGTGCCAGCGCCAGCGGCGGGAGCTACGAGCAGTACTTC. This encodes CASASGGSYEQYF.

Concerning this clone itself: Other DNA sequences from this sample encode an identical CDR3 as well. Here the CDR3 reads CASSFGTSYEQYF. The DNA of the CDR3 is TGTGCCAGCAGTTTTGGGACTAGCTACGAGCAGTACTTC. The V call is TRBV27, the J call TRBJ2-7; 8 nucleotides agree with TRBD2. Germline V CDR1 and CDR2: MNHEY, SMNVEV (reference sequence). This CDR3 has 13 amino acids. V lost 3 bases to trimming and J lost 3 bases; unmatched junction nucleotides: 1.

The rearrangement uses TRBV18 and TRBJ2-1; 10 bases fit TRBD1. This CDR3 has 17 amino acids. Germline V gene lookup returns CDR1 KGHSH and CDR2 LQKENI. V lost 2 bases and J lost 2; bases outside the gene matches: 6. The CDR3 region is CASSPSGQGLAYNEQFF. The CDR3 DNA follows: TGTGCCAGCTCACCATCGGGACAGGGGCTAGCCTACAATGAGCAGTTCTTC.

J is TRBJ1-2 and V is TRBV9; perhaps TRBD1 as D (5 bases). Per the germline V gene, CDR1 is SGDLS and CDR2 is YYNGEE. Trimming shortened V by 3 bases and J by 4 bases, and 10 bases separated the two germline ends. The CDR3 is 13 residues long. The CDR3 loop reads CASSAAGTYGYTF. Written as DNA, the CDR3 is TGTGCCAGCAGCGCGGCCGGGACCTATGGCTACACCTTC.

The V and J genes are TRBV7-6 and TRBJ2-1; 8 bases agree with TRBD1. Germline V CDR1 and CDR2: SGHVS, FNYEAQ. The length of the CDR3 is 14 residues. V trimming: 8 bases; J trimming: 7 bases; junction bases outside the gene matches: 10. The CDR3 spells CASGRPGGLNEQFF. The DNA of the CDR3 is TGTGCCAGCGGGAGGCCAGGGGGCTTAAATGAGCAGTTCTTC.

The gene calls are TRBV5-6 and TRBJ1-1; weak D call: TRBD1 (5 bases). Per germline, CDR1 SGHDT and CDR2 YYEEEE. Trimming pared 6 bases from V and 3 bases from J, leaving 18 bases between. There are 15 residues in the CDR3. This chain's CDR3 is CASNPREGLYTEAFF. The CDR3, as DNA: TGTGCCAGCAACCCCAGAGAGGGGTTGTACACTGAAGCTTTCTTT.

This chain connects TRBV4-1 to TRBJ2-1, with 10 nucleotides matching TRBD2. CDR3 length: 15 residues. Germline V gene lookup returns CDR1 MGHRA and CDR2 YSYEKL. Trimming took 0 bases from V and 7 from J; bases not matched to a gene: 3. The CDR3 reads CASSQELAGSNEQFF. The CDR3 DNA sequence: TGCGCCAGCAGCCAAGAACTAGCGGGATCGAATGAGCAGTTCTTC.

The rearrangement links TRBV5-6 to TRBJ2-7; maybe TRBD1 (6 bases). The germline CDR1 and CDR2 sequences are SGHDT and YYEEEE. The CDR3 has 16 residues. Trimming pared 0 bases from V and 2 bases from J, leaving 15 bases between. In DNA form, the CDR3 reads TGTGCCAGCAGCTTGGGGACAGTTTTGTTAACCTACGAGCAGTACTTC. This gives the protein CASSLGTVLLTYEQYF.

The chain carries TRBV6-1 and TRBJ1-4; 9 positions match TRBD1. Germline V lookup: CDR1 MNHNS, CDR2 SASEGT. The CDR3 loop spans 18 amino acids. Unmatched junction bases numbered 13, after V lost 4 bases and J lost 4 bases. The CDR3 DNA follows: TGTGCCAGCAGTGCCACCGGGACAGGGAGCTCCCTTAATGAAAAACTGTTTTTT. As protein: CASSATGTGSSLNEKLFF.

This chain joins TRBV6-6 and TRBJ2-7; D is possibly TRBD2 (5 bases). Trimming removed 5 bases at V and 3 bases at J, with 8 bases between. The CDR3 is 12 amino acids. Germline lookup yields CDR1 MNHNY and CDR2 SVGAGI (reference sequence). As DNA, the CDR3 is TGTGCCAGCAGTAGCGGTATCTACGAGCAGTACTTC. It specifies CASSSGIYEQYF.

The genes are TRBV29-1 and TRBJ2-7, with 7 bases lining up with TRBD2. From germline, CDR1 is SQVTM and CDR2 ANQGSEA. Unmatched junction bases numbered 3, after V lost 1 base and J lost 3 bases. This CDR3 is 13 amino acids long. The CDR3 nucleotides read TGCAGCGTTGAAGCCCTAGCGGACTACGAGCAGTACTTC. Translating gives CSVEALADYEQYF.

The rearrangement uses TRBV19 and TRBJ1-5; D remains ambiguous. V was trimmed by 2 bases and J by 1 base, leaving 6 bases between them. The V gene's germline CDR1 is LNHDA and CDR2 SQIVND (reference sequence). The CDR3 consists of 14 residues. The CDR3 is CASSIPGSNQPQHF. DNA of the CDR3: TGTGCCAGTAGTATACCGGGGAGCAATCAGCCCCAGCATTTT.

The genes are TRBV5-6 and TRBJ2-7; D is unresolved. V was trimmed by 1 base and J by 1 base, leaving 9 bases between them. The length of the CDR3 is 14 residues. Germline assignment: CDR1 SGHDT and CDR2 YYEEEE. The DNA for the CDR3 is TGTGCCAGCAGCTTGCTTTTGGGATCCTACGAGCAGTACTTC. It translates to CASSLLLGSYEQYF. The full variable domain, in which reference TRBV5-6 and TRBJ2-7 provide the parts outside the CDR3, is DAGVTQSPTHLIKTRGQQVTLRCSPKSGHDTVSWYQQALGQGPQFIFQYYEEEERQRGNFPDRFSGHQFPNYSSELNVNALLLGDSALYLCASSLLLGSYEQYFGPGTRLTVT.

This clone was counted once. The chain joins TRBV14 to TRBJ1-4, with D possibly matching TRBD1 (5 bases). The CDR3 has 15 amino acids. V lost 4 bases and J 8 bases, leaving 17 bases between the germline ends. Per germline, CDR1 SGHDN and CDR2 FVKESK. DNA of the CDR3: TGTGCCAGCAGCCTAAGGTGGGGGTCGGAAGAAAAACTGTTTTTT. It codes for CASSLRWGSEEKLFF. Variable domain in full (rest from reference TRBV14 and TRBJ1-4): EAGVTQFPSHSVIEKGQTVTLRCDPISGHDNLYWYRRVMGKEIKFLLHFVKESKQDESGMPNNRFLAERTGGTYSTLKVQPAELEDSGVYFCASSLRWGSEEKLFFGSGTQLSVL.

The chain recombines TRBV9 with TRBJ2-3; a weak D match, TRBD2 (6 bases). CDR1 is SGDLS, CDR2 YYNGEE, per germline. The CDR3 loop spans 18 amino acids. Trimming removed 2 bases from V and 0 bases from J, with 19 bases in between. The CDR3 loop reads CASSVQKTAGYSTDTQYF. DNA of the CDR3: TGTGCCAGCAGCGTCCAAAAGACGGCGGGATATAGCACAGATACGCAGTATTTT.